This T cell receptor beta chain was found in a study of blood T cell repertoires in COVID-19. About the research overall: Samples came from the United States, Italy and Spain, spanning acute and convalescent COVID-19. Nucleic acid was either cDNA or gDNA, and it came from T cells, B-cell-depleted T cells, or PBMCs.

Germline-derived CDR1 and CDR2 are LGHNT and FRNRAP. V was clipped by 6 bases and J by 5 bases; unmatched bases: 5. The CDR3 is 13 amino acids. Per the original methods: How many nucleated cells were present was estimated from reference gene primer amplification. The data were produced by immunoSEQ multiplex PCR, yet TCRdb's version contains in-frame clones alone and is incomplete. The V and J calls and clone size are taken from that table; D and trimming were inferred from the DNA. The sample yields fewer than 500,000 clones, around 89% seen once. Input material: peripheral blood. The receptor comes from a woman aged 30 to 39 with acute or convalescent COVID-19. V is TRBV12-5 and J is TRBJ2-5; 8 nucleotides line up with TRBD1. The CDR3 nucleotides are TGTGCTAGTGGACAGGGGGTAGGGGAGACCCAGTACTTC. Translated: CASGQGVGETQYF.